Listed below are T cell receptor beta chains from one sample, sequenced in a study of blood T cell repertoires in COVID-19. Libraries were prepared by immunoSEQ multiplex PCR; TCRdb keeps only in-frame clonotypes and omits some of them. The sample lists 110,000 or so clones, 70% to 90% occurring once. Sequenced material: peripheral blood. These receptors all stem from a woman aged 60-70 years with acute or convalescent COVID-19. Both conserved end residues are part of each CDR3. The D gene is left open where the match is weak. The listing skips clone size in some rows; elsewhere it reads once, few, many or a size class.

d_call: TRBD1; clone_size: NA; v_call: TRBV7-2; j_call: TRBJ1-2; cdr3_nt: TGTGCCAGCAGTCAAAACAGGGGGGAGTATGGCTACACCTTC; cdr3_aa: CASSQNRGEYGYTF
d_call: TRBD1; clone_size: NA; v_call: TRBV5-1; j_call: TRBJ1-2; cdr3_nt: TGCGCCAGCAGCCTGAGGGACAGGCAAGTCTATGGCTACACCTTC; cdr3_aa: CASSLRDRQVYGYTF
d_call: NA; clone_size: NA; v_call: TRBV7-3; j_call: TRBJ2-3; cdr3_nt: TGTGCCAGCAGCCTAGCCGGGAACACAGATACGCAGTATTTT; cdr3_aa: CASSLAGNTDTQYF
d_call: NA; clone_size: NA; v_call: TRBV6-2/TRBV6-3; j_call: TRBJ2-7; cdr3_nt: TGTGCCAGCAGCTTGGACACTATCTCCTGGGAGCAGTACTTC; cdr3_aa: CASSLDTISWEQYF
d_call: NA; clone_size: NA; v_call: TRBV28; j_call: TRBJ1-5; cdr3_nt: TGTGCCAGCCGCGACAGTCTTAATCAGCCCCAGCATTTT; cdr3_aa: CASRDSLNQPQHF
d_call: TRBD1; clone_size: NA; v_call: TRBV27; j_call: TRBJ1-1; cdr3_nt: TGTGCCAGCAGTTTCGGGACAGAGAACACTGAAGCTTTCTTT; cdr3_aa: CASSFGTENTEAFF
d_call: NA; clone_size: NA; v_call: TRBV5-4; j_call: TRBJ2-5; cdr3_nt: TGTGCCAGCAGCTTGGTTACAGAAGAGACCCAGTACTTC; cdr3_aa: CASSLVTEETQYF
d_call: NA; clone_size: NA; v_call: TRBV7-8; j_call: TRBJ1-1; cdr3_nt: TGTGCCAGCAGCTTAGCAATCACAGTCAACACTGAAGCTTTCTTT; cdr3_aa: CASSLAITVNTEAFF
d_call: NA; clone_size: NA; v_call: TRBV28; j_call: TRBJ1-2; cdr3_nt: TGTGCCAGCAGTTCCCTAAGTGGCGACAGGTATATCTATGGCTACACCTTC; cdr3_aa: CASSSLSGDRYIYGYTF
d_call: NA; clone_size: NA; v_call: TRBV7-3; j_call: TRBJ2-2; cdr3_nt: TGTGCCAGCAAGGCGGGGTCGGGCACCGGGGAGCTGTTTTTT; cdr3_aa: CASKAGSGTGELFF
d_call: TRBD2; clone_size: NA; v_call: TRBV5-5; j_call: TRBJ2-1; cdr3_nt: TGTGCCAGCAGCTTTCCTAGCGGGGACTACAATGAGCAGTTCTTC; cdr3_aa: CASSFPSGDYNEQFF
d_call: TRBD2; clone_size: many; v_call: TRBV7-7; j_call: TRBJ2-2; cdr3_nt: TGTGCTAGCAGCTCGGCGGGGGGGACTGGCACCGGGGAGCTGTTTTTT; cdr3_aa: CASSSAGGTGTGELFF
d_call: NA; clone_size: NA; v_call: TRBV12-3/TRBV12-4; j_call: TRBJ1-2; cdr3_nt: TGTGCCAGCAGTTTAGTCGGGGTCTTTGGCTACACCTTC; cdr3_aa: CASSLVGVFGYTF
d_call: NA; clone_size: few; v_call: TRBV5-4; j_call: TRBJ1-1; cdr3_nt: TGTGCCAGCAGCTTGGATGGAGCCAACACTGAAGCTTTCTTT; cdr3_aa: CASSLDGANTEAFF
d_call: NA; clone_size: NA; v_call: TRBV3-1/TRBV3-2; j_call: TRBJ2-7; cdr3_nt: TGTGCCAGCAGCCAAGATCAAAATGGGCTCCTTTTCTTC; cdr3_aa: CASSQDQNGLLFF
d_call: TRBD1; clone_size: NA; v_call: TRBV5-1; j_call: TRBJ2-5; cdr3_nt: TGCGCCAGCAGGACAGGGGAAGAGACCCAGTACTTC; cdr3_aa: CASRTGEETQYF
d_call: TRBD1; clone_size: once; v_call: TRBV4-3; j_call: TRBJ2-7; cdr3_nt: TGCGCCAGCAGCCAAGATGTCGACGGGACAGGGGGCTACGAGCAGTACTTC; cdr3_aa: CASSQDVDGTGGYEQYF
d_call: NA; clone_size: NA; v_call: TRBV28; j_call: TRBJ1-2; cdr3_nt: TGTGCCAGCAATTTGGCAGGGGCCGCACGTGGCTACACCTTC; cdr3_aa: CASNLAGAARGYTF
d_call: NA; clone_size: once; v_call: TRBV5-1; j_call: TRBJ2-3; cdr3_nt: TGCGCCAGCAGCCCTAAGGGAGGAGATACGCAGTATTTT; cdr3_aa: CASSPKGGDTQYF
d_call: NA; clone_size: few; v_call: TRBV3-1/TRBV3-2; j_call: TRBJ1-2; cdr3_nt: TGTGCCAGCAGCCAAGGTCTGAGCTATGGCTACACCTTC; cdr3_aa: CASSQGLSYGYTF
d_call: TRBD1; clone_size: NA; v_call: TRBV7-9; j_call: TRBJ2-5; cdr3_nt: TGTGCCAGCAGCACCAGGCGGGACAGGGGGAGGGAGACCCAGTACTTC; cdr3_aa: CASSTRRDRGRETQYF
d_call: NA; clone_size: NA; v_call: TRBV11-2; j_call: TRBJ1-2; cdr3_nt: TGTGCCAGCAGCCCAGAAGCTAACTATGGCTACACCTTC; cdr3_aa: CASSPEANYGYTF
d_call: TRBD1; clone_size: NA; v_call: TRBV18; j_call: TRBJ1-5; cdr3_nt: TGTGCCAGCTCACAGACGACAGGGGGCCTGGGGGGCAATCAGCCCCAGCATTTT; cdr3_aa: CASSQTTGGLGGNQPQHF
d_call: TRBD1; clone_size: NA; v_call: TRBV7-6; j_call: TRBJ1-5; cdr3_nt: TGTGCCAGCAGCTTAGCCGCAGGGGGAGTGGAGCAGCCCCAGCATTTT; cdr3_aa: CASSLAAGGVEQPQHF
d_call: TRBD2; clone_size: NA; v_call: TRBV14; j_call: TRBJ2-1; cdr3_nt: TGTGCCAGCAGCCCCTTGCTAGCGGAACACTACAATGAGCAGTTCTTC; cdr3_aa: CASSPLLAEHYNEQFF
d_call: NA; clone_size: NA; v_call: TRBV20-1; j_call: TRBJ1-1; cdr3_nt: TGCAGTGCTAGTTCCGTAGCGCAGACTGTGAACACTGAAGCTTTCTTT; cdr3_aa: CSASSVAQTVNTEAFF
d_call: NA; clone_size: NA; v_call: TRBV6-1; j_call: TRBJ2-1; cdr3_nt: TGTGCCAGCAGTTATGCCTACAATGAGCAGTTCTTC; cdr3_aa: CASSYAYNEQFF
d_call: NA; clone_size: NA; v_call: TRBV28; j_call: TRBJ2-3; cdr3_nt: TGTGCCAGCAGCTCACGACTCTTGGGCACAGATACGCAGTATTTT; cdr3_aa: CASSSRLLGTDTQYF
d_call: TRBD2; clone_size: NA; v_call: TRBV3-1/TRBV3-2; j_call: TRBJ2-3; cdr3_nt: TGTGCCAGCAGCCAAGCCGGGACTAGCAGCGCAGATACGCAGTATTTT; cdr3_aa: CASSQAGTSSADTQYF
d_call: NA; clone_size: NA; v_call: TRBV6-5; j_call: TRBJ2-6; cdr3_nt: TGTGCCAGCAGGCCAGTCTCCTCTGGGGCCAACGTCCTGACTTTC; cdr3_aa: CASRPVSSGANVLTF
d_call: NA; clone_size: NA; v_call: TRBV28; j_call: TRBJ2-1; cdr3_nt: TGTGCCAGCAGTTCTGTAGGGGACTCCCTCAATGAGCAGTTCTTC; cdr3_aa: CASSSVGDSLNEQFF
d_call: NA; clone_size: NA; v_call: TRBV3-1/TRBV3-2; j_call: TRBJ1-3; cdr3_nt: TGTGCCAGCAGCCAAGGGACAGACAGAAACACCATATATTTT; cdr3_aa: CASSQGTDRNTIYF
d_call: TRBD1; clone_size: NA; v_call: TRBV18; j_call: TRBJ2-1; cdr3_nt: TGTGCCAGCTCTGGGACAGGGATATACAATGAGCAGTTCTTC; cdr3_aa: CASSGTGIYNEQFF
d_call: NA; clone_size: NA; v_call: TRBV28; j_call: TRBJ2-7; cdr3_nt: TGTGCCAGCAGTTTATCAGGGGTGAGGAACGAGCAGTACTTC; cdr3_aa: CASSLSGVRNEQYF
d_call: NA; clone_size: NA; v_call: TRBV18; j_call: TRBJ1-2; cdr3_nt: TGTGCCAGCTCACCACCACAGGGCCGAGCTAACTATGGCTACACCTTC; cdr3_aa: CASSPPQGRANYGYTF
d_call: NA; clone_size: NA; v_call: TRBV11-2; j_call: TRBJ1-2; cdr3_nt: TGTGCCAGCAGCTCAGGGATGGGTGGCTACACCTTC; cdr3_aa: CASSSGMGGYTF
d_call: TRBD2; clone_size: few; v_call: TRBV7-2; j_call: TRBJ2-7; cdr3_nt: TGTGCCAGCAGCCAAGCGGGATTATACCACGAGCAGTACTTC; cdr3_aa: CASSQAGLYHEQYF
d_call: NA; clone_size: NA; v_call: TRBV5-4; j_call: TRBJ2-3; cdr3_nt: TGTGCCAGCAGCCCTCTCCAGATATCCGGGCAGGGATATACGCAGTATTTT; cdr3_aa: CASSPLQISGQGYTQYF
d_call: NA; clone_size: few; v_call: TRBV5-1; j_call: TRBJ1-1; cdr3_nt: TGCGCCAGCAGCTTGGAGGCGGGGAGCACTGAAGCTTTCTTT; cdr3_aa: CASSLEAGSTEAFF
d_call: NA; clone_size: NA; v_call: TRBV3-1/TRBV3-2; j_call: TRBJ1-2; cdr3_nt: TGTGCCAGCAGCCAAGATTGGAGGGGACGAGGCTACACCTTC; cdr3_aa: CASSQDWRGRGYTF
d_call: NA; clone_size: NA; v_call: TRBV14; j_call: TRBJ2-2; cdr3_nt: TGTGCCAGCAGTATACGGGGGAACACCGGGGAGCTGTTTTTT; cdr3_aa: CASSIRGNTGELFF
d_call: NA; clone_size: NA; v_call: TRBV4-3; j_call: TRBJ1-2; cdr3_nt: TGCGCCAGCAGCCAAGATTTTCCGGGACTGGGCTACACCTTC; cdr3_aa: CASSQDFPGLGYTF
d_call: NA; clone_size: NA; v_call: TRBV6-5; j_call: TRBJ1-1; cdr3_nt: TGTGCCAGCAGTTACTCATCGGCCAGGGCTGAAGCTTTCTTT; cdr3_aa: CASSYSSARAEAFF
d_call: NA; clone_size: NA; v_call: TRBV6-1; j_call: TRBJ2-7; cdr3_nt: TGTGCCAGCAGTGAACCGGGCGGGAACTACGAGCAGTACTTC; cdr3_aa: CASSEPGGNYEQYF
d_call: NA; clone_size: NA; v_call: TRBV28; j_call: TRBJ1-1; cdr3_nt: TGTGCCAGCAGTTGGCGGCTCATGAACACTGAAGCTTTCTTT; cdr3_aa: CASSWRLMNTEAFF
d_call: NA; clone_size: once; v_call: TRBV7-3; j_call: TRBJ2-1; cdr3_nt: TGTGCCAGCAGCCAACCCTATAGCTCCAATGAGCAGTTCTTC; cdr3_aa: CASSQPYSSNEQFF
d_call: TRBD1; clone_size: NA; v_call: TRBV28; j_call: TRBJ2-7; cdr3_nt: TGTGCCAGCAGTTTATGGGGGGACAGGGCCTACGAGCAGTACTTC; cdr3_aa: CASSLWGDRAYEQYF
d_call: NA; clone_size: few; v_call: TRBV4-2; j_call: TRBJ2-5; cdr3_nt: TGTGCCAGCAGCCAAGTTGGCGGGGAAGAGACCCAGTACTTC; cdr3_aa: CASSQVGGEETQYF
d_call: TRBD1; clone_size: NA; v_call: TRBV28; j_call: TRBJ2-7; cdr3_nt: TGTGCCAGCAAATCACCCCCAGGGGGCATCAACGAGCAGTACTTC; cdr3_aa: CASKSPPGGINEQYF
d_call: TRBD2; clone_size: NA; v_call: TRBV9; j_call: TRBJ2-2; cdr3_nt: TGTGCCAGCAGCGTAGGACTAGCCCGATCGGGCACCGGGGAGCTGTTTTTT; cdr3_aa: CASSVGLARSGTGELFF
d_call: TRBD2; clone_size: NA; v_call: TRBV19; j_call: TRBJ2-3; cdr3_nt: TGTGCCACCCGGGGTAGCGGGGTAAGCACAGATACGCAGTATTTT; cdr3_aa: CATRGSGVSTDTQYF
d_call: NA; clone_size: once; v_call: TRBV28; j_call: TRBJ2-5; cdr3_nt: TGTGCCAGCAGCTTAGGGACTCCCCAAGAGACCCAGTACTTC; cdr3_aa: CASSLGTPQETQYF
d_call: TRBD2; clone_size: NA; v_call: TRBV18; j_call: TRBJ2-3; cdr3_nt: TGTGCCAGCTCACCCACTAGCGGGTCTCCTGATACGCAGTATTTT; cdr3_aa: CASSPTSGSPDTQYF
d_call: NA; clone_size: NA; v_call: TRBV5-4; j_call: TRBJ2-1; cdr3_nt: TGTGCCAGCAGCTTGGGGGGTAGCCGGGGCAATGAGCAGTTCTTC; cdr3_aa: CASSLGGSRGNEQFF
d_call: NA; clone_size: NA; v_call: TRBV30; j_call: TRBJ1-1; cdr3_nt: TGTGCCTGGAGTGCGCTTGCTAGCAAAGCTTTCTTT; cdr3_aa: CAWSALASKAFF